This T cell receptor (beta chain) derives from a study of control samples from healthy donors and cancer patients. Germline loops: CDR1 MDHEN, CDR2 SYDVKM. V was cut by 6 bases and J by 4 bases, with 16 bases left in between. The CDR3 is 16 residues long. The table came from immunoSEQ multiplex PCR; TCRdb's copy has only in-frame clones and leaves some out. The sample contains about 75,000 clones, 90% to 95% of which appear only once. This TCR derives from a woman between 35 and 50 years old in good health. The sample consisted of blood. The V gene is TRBV28, the J gene TRBJ1-6, with TRBD1 as a possible D gene (5 bases). The DNA of the CDR3 is TGTGCCAGCAGGCCATCGACAGCGGGGTATAATTCACCCCTCCACTTT. Its protein product is CASRPSTAGYNSPLHF.